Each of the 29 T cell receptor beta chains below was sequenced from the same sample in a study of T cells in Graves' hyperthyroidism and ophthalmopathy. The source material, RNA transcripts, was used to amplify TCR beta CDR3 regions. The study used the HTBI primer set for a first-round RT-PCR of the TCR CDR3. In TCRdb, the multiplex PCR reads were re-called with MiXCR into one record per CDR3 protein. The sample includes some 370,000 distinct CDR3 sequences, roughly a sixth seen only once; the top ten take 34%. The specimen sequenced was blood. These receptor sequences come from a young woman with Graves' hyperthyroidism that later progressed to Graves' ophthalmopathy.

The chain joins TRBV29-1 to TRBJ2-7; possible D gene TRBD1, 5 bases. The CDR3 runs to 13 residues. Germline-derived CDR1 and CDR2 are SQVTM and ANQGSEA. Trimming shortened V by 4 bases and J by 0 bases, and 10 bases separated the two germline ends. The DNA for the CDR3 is TGCAGCGTTGTAAGGGGCAACTCCTACGAGCAGTACTTC. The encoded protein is CSVVRGNSYEQYF.

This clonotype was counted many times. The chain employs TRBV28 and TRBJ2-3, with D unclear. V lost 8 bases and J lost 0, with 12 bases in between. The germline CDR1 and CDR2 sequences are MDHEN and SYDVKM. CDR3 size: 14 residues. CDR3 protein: CASRSETSTDTQYF. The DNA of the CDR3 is TGTGCCAGCCGTTCTGAGACTAGCACAGATACGCAGTATTTT.

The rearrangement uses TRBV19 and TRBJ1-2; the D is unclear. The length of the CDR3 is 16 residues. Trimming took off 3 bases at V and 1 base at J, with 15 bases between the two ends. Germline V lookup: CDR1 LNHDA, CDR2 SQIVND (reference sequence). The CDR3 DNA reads TGTGCCAGTAGTATCAGGCAGACTTGGCTTAACTATGGCTACACCTTC. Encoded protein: CASSIRQTWLNYGYTF. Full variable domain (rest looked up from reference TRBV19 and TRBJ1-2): DGGITQSPKYLFRKEGQNVTLSCEQNLNHDAMYWYRQDPGQGLRLIYYSQIVNDFQKGDIAEGYSVSREKKESFPLTVTSAQKNPTAFYLCASSIRQTWLNYGYTFGSGTRLTVV.

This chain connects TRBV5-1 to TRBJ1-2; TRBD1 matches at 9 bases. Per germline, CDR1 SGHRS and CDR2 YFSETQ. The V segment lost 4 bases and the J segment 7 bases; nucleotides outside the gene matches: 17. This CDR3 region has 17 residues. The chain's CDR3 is CASSPLLTGTGNFGYTF. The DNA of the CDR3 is TGCGCCAGCAGCCCTTTATTAACCGGGACAGGGAATTTTGGCTACACCTTC.

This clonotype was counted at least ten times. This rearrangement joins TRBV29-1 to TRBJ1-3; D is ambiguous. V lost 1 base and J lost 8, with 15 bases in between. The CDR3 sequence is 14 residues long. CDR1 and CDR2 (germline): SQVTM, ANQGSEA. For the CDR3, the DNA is TGCAGCGTTGAAGGTGGAGAAAGGTTTGACACCATATATTTT. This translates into CSVEGGERFDTIYF.

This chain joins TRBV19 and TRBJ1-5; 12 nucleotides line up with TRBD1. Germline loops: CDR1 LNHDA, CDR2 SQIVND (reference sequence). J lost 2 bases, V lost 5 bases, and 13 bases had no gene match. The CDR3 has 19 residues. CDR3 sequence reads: CASSPPRDRGRRGNQPQHF. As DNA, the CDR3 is TGTGCCAGTAGTCCCCCCCGGGACAGGGGGCGGCGCGGCAATCAGCCCCAGCATTTT.

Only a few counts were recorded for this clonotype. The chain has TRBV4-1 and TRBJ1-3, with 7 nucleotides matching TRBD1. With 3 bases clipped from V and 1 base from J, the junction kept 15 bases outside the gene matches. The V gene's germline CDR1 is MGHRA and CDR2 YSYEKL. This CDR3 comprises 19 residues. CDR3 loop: CASSQVQGLGTISGNTIYF. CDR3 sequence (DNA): TGCGCCAGCAGCCAGGTACAGGGGCTCGGCACGATTTCTGGAAACACCATATATTTT.

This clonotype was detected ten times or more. CDR3 nucleotides: TGTGCCAGCAGCCCCTTAAGCGGTTCAGATACGCAGTATTTT. Protein sequence: CASSPLSGSDTQYF. The rearrangement uses TRBV13 and TRBJ2-3; the D gene is possibly TRBD2 (5 bases). This CDR3 has 14 residues. V was shortened by 5 bases and J by 4 bases, with 13 bases between the two germline ends. Germline assignment: CDR1 PRHDT and CDR2 FYEKMQ (reference sequence).

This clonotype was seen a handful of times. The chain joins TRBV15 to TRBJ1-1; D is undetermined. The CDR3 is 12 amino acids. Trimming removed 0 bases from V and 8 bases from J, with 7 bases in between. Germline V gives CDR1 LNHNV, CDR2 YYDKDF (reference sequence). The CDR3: CATSRDHGEAFF. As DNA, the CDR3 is TGTGCCACCAGCAGAGATCACGGAGAAGCTTTCTTT.

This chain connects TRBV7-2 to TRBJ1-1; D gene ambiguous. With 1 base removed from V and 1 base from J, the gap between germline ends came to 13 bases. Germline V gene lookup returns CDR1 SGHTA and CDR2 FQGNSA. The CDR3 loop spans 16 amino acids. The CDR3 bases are TGTGCCAGCAGCTTAGATTCGGGGAGGACGAACACTGAAGCTTTCTTT. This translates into CASSLDSGRTNTEAFF.

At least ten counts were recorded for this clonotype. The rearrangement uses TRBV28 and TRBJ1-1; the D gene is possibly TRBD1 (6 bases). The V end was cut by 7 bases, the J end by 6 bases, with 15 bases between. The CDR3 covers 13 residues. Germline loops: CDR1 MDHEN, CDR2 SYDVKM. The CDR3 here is CASTLGGWAEAFF. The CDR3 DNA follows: TGTGCCAGCACCCTGGGGGGCTGGGCTGAAGCTTTCTTT.

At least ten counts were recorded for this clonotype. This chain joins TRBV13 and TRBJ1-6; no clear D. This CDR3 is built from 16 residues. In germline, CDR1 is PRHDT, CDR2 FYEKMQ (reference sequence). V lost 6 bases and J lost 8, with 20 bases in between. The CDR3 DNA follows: TGTGCCAGCAGTTCATCCGGCGGGTTCGGATATTCACCCCTCCACTTT. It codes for CASSSSGGFGYSPLHF.

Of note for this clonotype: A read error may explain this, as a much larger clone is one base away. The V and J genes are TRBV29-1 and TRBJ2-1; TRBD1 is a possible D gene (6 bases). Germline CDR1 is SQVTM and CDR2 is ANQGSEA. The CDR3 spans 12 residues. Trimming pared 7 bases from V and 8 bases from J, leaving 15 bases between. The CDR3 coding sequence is TGCAGCGCTGGGGGCGAGGTCTATGAGCAGTTCTTC. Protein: CSAGGEVYEQFF.

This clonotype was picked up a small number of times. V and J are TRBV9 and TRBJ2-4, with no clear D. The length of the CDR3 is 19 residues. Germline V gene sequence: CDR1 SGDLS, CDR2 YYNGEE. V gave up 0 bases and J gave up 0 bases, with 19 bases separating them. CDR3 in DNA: TGTGCCAGCAGCGTAGAGCGAGAGTCGGTTGTTGGAGCCAAAAACATTCAGTACTTC. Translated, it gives CASSVERESVVGAKNIQYF.

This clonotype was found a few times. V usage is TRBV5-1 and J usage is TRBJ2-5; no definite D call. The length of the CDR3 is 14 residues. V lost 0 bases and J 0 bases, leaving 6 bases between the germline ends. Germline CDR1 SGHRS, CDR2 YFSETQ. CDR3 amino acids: CASSLGSHQETQYF. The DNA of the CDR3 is TGCGCCAGCAGCTTGGGCAGCCACCAAGAGACCCAGTACTTC.

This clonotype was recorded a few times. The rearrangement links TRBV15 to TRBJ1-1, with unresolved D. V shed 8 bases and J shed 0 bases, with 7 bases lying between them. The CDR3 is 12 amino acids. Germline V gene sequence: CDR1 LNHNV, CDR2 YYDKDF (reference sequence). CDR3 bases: TGTGCCACCCGACGGATGAACACTGAAGCTTTCTTT. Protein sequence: CATRRMNTEAFF.

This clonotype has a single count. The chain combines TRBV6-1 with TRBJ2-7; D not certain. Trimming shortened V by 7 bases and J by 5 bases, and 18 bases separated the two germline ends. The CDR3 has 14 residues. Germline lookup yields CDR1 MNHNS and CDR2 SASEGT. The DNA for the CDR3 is TGTGCCAGCACCAATCGGGTAGCCACCAACGAGCAGTACTTC. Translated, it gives CASTNRVATNEQYF.

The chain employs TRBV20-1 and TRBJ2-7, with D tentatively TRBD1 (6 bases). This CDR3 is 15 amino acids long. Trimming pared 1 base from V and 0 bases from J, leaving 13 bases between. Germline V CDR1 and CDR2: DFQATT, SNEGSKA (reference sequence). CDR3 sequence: CSARASQGFSYEQYF. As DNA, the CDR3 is TGCAGTGCTAGAGCGTCACAGGGCTTCTCCTACGAGCAGTACTTC.

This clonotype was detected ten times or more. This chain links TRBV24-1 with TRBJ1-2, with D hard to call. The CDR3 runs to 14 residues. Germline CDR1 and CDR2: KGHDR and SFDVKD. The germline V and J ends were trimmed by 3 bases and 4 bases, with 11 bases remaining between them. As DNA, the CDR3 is TGTGCCACCAGTGATAGTGGTATCGGCTATGGCTACACCTTC. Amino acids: CATSDSGIGYGYTF.

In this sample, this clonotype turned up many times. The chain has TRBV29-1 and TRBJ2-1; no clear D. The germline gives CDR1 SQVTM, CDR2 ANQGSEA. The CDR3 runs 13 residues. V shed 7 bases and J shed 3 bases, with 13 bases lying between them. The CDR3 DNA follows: TGCAGCGGATCCCACGGCGTCTACAATGAGCAGTTCTTC. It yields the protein CSGSHGVYNEQFF.

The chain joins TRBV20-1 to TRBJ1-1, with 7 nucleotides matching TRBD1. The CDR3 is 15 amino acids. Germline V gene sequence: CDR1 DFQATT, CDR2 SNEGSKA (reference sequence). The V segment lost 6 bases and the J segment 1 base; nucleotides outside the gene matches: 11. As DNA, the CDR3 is TGCAGTGCCTCCTCTATCGGGACAGAGAACACTGAAGCTTTCTTT. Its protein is CSASSIGTENTEAFF.

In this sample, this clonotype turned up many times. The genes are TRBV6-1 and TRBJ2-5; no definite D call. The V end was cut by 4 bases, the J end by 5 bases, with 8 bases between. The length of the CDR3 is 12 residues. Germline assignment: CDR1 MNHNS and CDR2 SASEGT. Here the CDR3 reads CASSVDMETQYF. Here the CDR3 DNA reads TGTGCCAGCAGTGTGGATATGGAGACCCAGTACTTC.

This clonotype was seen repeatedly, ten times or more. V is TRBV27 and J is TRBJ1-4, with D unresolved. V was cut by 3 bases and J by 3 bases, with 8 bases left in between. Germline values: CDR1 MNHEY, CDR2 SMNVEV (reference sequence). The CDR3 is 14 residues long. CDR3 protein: CASSLAGSNEKLFF. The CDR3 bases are TGTGCCAGCAGTTTGGCGGGGTCTAATGAAAAACTGTTTTTT.

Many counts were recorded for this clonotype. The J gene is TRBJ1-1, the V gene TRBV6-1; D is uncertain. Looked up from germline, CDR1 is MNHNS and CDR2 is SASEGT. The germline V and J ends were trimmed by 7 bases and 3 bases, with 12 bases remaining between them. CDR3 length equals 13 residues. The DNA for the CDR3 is TGTGCCAGCAACGGGGAGGGTTACACTGAAGCTTTCTTT. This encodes CASNGEGYTEAFF.

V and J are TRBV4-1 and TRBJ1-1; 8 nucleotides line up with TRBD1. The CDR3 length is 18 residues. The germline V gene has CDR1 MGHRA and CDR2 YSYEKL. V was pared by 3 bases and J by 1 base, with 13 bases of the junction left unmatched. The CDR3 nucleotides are TGCGCCAGCAGCCAGGGGACAGGACGGTCCCACGGGAACACTGAAGCTTTCTTT. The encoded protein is CASSQGTGRSHGNTEAFF.

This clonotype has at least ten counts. The CDR3 is CASSATGRLATEAFF. The CDR3, as DNA: TGTGCCAGCAGTGCAACAGGTCGACTCGCCACTGAAGCTTTCTTT. This rearrangement joins TRBV6-1 to TRBJ1-1; maybe TRBD1 (5 bases). Germline values: CDR1 MNHNS, CDR2 SASEGT. With 4 bases removed from V and 4 bases from J, the gap between germline ends came to 16 bases. CDR3 length: 15 residues.

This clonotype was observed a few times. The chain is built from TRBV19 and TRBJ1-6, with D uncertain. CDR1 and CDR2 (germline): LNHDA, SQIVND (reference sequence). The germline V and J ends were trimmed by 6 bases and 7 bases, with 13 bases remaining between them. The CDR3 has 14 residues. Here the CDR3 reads CASSSVGRNSPLHF. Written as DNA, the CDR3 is TGTGCCAGTAGCTCGGTAGGGAGAAATTCACCCCTCCACTTT. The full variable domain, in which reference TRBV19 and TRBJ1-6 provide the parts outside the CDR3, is DGGITQSPKYLFRKEGQNVTLSCEQNLNHDAMYWYRQDPGQGLRLIYYSQIVNDFQKGDIAEGYSVSREKKESFPLTVTSAQKNPTAFYLCASSSVGRNSPLHFGNGTRLTVT.

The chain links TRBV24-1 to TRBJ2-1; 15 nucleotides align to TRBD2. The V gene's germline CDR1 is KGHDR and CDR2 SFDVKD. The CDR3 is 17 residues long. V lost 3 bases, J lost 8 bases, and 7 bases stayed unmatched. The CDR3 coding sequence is TGTGCCACCAGTGATACCGGACTAGCGGGAGGGCTCGATGAGCAGTTCTTC. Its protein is CATSDTGLAGGLDEQFF.

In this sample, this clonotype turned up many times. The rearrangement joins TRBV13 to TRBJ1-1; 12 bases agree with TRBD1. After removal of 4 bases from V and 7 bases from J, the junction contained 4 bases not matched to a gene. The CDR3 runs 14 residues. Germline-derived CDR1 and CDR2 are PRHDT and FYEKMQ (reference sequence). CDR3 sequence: CASSSRDRGLEAFF. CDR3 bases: TGTGCCAGCAGCTCCCGGGACAGGGGGCTTGAAGCTTTCTTT. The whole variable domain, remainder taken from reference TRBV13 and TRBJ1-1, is AAGVIQSPRHLIKEKRETATLKCYPIPRHDTVYWYQQGPGQDPQFLISFYEKMQSDKGSIPDRFSAQQFSDYHSELNMSSLELGDSALYFCASSSRDRGLEAFFGQGTRLTVV.